Following are 17 T cell receptor beta chains from one sample sequenced in a study of T cell responses to AZD1222 COVID-19 vaccine. Using immunoSEQ multiplex PCR, the repertoire was profiled, and TCRdb retains in-frame clones only, with some absent. The sample carries about 92,000 clones, about 90% recorded once. The source was peripheral blood, collected on day 0 of AZD1222 vaccination. The receptors stem from an adult in good health.

V usage is TRBV9 and J usage is TRBJ1-3; the D gene is possibly TRBD1 (6 bases). Germline V gene data show CDR1 as SGDLS and CDR2 as YYNGEE. V was cut by 0 bases and J by 0 bases, with 10 bases left in between. CDR3 length: 16 residues. The CDR3 region is CASSVEGGRSGNTIYF. The CDR3, as DNA: TGTGCCAGCAGCGTAGAGGGGGGGCGCTCTGGAAACACCATATATTTT.

The chain couples TRBV5-1 to TRBJ1-4, with TRBD1 as a possible D gene (5 bases). Deletions cut 4 bases from V and 5 bases from J, with 18 bases between. The CDR3 consists of 16 residues. Germline V gene lookup returns CDR1 SGHRS and CDR2 YFSETQ. CDR3 sequence (DNA): TGCGCCAGCAGCCCTGAGCCGGGACTGGGGAATGAAAAACTGTTTTTT. Translated, it gives CASSPEPGLGNEKLFF.

V and J are TRBV3-1 (or the pseudogene TRBV3-2) and TRBJ2-1, with a tentative D call TRBD2 (6 bases). Germline values: CDR1 LGHDT, CDR2 YNNKEL (reference sequence). The CDR3 totals 13 residues. V was pared by 3 bases and J by 10 bases, with 13 bases between. CDR3 sequence: CASSQILASEQFF. CDR3 nucleotide sequence: TGTGCCAGCAGCCAGATACTAGCAAGCGAGCAGTTCTTC.

The J gene is TRBJ2-2, the V gene TRBV7-9; a weak D match, TRBD2 (6 bases). Looked up from germline, CDR1 is SEHNR and CDR2 is FQNEAQ (reference sequence). This CDR3 spans 15 amino acids. The V and J ends lost 7 bases and 5 bases respectively, with 17 bases between them. CDR3 nucleotides: TGTGCCAGCATCTCTGGGGGGATGGGAACCGGGGAGCTGTTTTTT. Its translation: CASISGGMGTGELFF.

The rearrangement uses TRBV2 and TRBJ2-5; perhaps D is TRBD1 or TRBD2 (6 bases each). Per germline, CDR1 SNHLY and CDR2 FYNNEI. Trimming cost V 4 bases and J 6 bases, with 15 bases left between them. There are 14 residues in the CDR3. CDR3 region: CASSVQGGEKTQYF. CDR3 nucleotide sequence: TGTGCCAGCAGTGTACAGGGAGGCGAGAAGACCCAGTACTTC.

V usage is TRBV4-3 and J usage is TRBJ2-3, with 8 bases identical to TRBD2. Germline CDR1 is LGHNA and CDR2 is YSLEER. CDR3 length equals 16 residues. Trimming cost V 4 bases and J 0 bases; bases outside gene matches: 6. CDR3: CASSLIAGPSTDTQYF. CDR3 DNA sequence: TGCGCCAGCAGCCTAATAGCGGGACCGAGCACAGATACGCAGTATTTT.

The chain couples TRBV3-1 (or the pseudogene TRBV3-2) to TRBJ1-2, with D perhaps TRBD1 (6 bases). Trimming left V 1 base short and J 4 bases short, with 7 bases between. In germline, CDR1 is LGHDT, CDR2 YNNKEL (reference sequence). This CDR3 is 13 amino acids long. The chain's CDR3 is CASSQGTVYGYTF. The CDR3 region has the DNA TGTGCCAGCAGCCAAGGGACAGTCTATGGCTACACCTTC.

The genes are TRBV19 and TRBJ2-1, with D possibly matching TRBD1 (5 bases). Per the germline V gene, CDR1 is LNHDA and CDR2 is SQIVND (reference sequence). Trimming pared 8 bases from V and 7 bases from J, leaving 15 bases between. The length of the CDR3 is 13 residues. The CDR3: CASAGRARNEQFF. In DNA, the CDR3 is TGTGCCAGTGCTGGCAGGGCTCGAAATGAGCAGTTCTTC.

The gene calls are TRBV7-2 and TRBJ2-7; TRBD2 agrees at 12 bases. Germline lookup yields CDR1 SGHTA and CDR2 FQGNSA. This CDR3 comprises 14 residues. After removal of 1 base from V and 5 bases from J, the junction contained 0 bases not matched to a gene. In DNA, the CDR3 is TGTGCCAGCAGCTTAGGACTAGCGGGAGACGAGCAGTACTTC. This codes for CASSLGLAGDEQYF.

This chain joins TRBV4-3 and TRBJ1-1; D is perhaps TRBD1 (5 bases). CDR1 and CDR2 (germline): LGHNA, YSLEER. Trimming cost V 0 bases and J 3 bases, with 11 bases left between them. This CDR3 is built from 15 residues. The CDR3 loop reads CASSQDWGGDTEAFF. The CDR3 DNA reads as TGCGCCAGCAGCCAAGATTGGGGGGGGGACACTGAAGCTTTCTTT.

The chain combines TRBV5-4 with TRBJ2-1, with D maybe TRBD2 (6 bases). Germline CDR1 SGHNT, CDR2 YYREEE (reference sequence). The CDR3 spans 15 residues. Trimming stripped 0 bases from V and 0 bases from J, with 7 bases between. The CDR3 is CASSLVGGSYNEQFF. The CDR3 DNA reads as TGTGCCAGCAGCTTGGTGGGGGGCTCCTACAATGAGCAGTTCTTC.

The V call is TRBV6-1, the J call TRBJ2-5; D gene unclear. This CDR3 spans 12 amino acids. V was cut by 0 bases and J by 5 bases, with 4 bases left in between. CDR1 MNHNS and CDR2 SASEGT come from the germline V gene. The CDR3 loop is CASSEAWETQYF. Here the CDR3 DNA reads TGTGCCAGCAGTGAAGCTTGGGAGACCCAGTACTTC.

The CDR3: CASSLSGTTGAPDTQYF. The CDR3 coding sequence is TGCGCCAGCAGCCTTAGCGGGACTACCGGAGCCCCAGATACGCAGTATTTT. The chain joins TRBV4-1 to TRBJ2-3, with 8 bases that match TRBD2. Germline CDR1 and CDR2: MGHRA and YSYEKL. The CDR3 is 17 residues long. Trimming cost V 4 bases and J 4 bases; bases outside gene matches: 13.

The V and J genes are TRBV18 and TRBJ1-5, with D tentatively TRBD1 (6 bases). Trimming pared 3 bases from V and 3 bases from J, leaving 9 bases between. Germline V CDR1 and CDR2: KGHSH, LQKENI. The length of the CDR3 is 14 residues. The CDR3 here is CASSPTGFNQPQHF. CDR3 sequence (DNA): TGTGCCAGCTCACCGACAGGTTTCAATCAGCCCCAGCATTTT. Supplemented by reference TRBV18 and TRBJ1-5, the full variable domain reads NAGVMQNPRHLVRRRGQEARLRCSPMKGHSHVYWYRQLPEEGLKFMVYLQKENIIDESGMPKERFSAEFPKEGPSILRIQQVVRGDSAAYFCASSPTGFNQPQHFGDGTRLSIL.

This sequence joins TRBV28 and TRBJ2-1; tentatively, D is TRBD1 (6 bases). Per germline, CDR1 MDHEN and CDR2 SYDVKM. The CDR3 extends over 13 amino acids. V lost 5 bases, J lost 12 bases, and 17 bases lay in between. CDR3 DNA sequence: TGTGCCAGCAGTGCGGCCCCCCCCAGGGGGCAGTTCTTC. Amino acids: CASSAAPPRGQFF.

The chain combines TRBV28 with TRBJ1-5, with D uncertain. Trimming removed 6 bases at V and 7 bases at J, with 16 bases between. The CDR3 runs to 14 residues. CDR1 and CDR2 (germline): MDHEN, SYDVKM. CDR3 region: CASSPGLAGQPQHF. CDR3 sequence (DNA): TGTGCCAGCAGCCCGGGCCTGGCCGGGCAGCCCCAGCATTTT.

The chain has TRBV9 and TRBJ1-3; possible D gene TRBD1, 6 bases. This CDR3 contains 18 residues. Germline CDR1 is SGDLS and CDR2 is YYNGEE. V was clipped by 4 bases and J by 2 bases, with 22 bases between them. CDR3 DNA sequence: TGTGCCAGCAGCTCCTCACAACAAATACAGGGTCCTGGAAACACCATATATTTT. Translation gives CASSSSQQIQGPGNTIYF.